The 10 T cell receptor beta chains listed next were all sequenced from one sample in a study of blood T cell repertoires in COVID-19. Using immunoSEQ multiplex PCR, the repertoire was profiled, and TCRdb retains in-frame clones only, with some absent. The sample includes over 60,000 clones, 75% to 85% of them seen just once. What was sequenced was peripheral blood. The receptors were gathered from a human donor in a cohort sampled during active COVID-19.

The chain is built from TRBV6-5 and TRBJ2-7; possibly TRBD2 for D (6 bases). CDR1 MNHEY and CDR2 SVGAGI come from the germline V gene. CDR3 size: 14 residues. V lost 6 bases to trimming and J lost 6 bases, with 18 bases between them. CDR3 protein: CASRSGGGLGEQYF. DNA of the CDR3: TGTGCCAGCAGGTCCGGGGGAGGTCTAGGCGAGCAGTACTTC.

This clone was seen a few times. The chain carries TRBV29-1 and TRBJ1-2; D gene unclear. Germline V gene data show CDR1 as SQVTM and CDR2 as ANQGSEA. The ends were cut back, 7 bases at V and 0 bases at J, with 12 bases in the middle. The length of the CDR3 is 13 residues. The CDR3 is CSATEGTNYGYTF. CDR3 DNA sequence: TGCAGCGCCACAGAGGGAACTAACTATGGCTACACCTTC.

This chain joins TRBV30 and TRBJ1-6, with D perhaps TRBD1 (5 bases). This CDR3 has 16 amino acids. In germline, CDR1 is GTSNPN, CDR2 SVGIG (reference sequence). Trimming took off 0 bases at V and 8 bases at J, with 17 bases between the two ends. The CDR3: CAWSVPGGRGDSPLHF. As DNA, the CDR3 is TGTGCCTGGAGTGTCCCGGGGGGTCGGGGGGATTCACCCCTCCACTTT. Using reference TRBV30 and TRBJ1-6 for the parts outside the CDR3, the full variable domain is SQTIHQWPATLVQPVGSPLSLECTVEGTSNPNLYWYRQAAGRGLQLLFYSVGIGQISSEVPQNLSASRPQDRQFILSSKKLLLSDSGFYLCAWSVPGGRGDSPLHFGNGTRLTVT.

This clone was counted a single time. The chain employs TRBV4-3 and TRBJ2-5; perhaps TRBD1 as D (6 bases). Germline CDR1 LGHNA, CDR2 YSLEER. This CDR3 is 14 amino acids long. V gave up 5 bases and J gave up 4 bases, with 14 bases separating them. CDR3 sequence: CASSKTGVGETQYF. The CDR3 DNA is TGCGCCAGCAGCAAGACAGGCGTAGGAGAGACCCAGTACTTC.

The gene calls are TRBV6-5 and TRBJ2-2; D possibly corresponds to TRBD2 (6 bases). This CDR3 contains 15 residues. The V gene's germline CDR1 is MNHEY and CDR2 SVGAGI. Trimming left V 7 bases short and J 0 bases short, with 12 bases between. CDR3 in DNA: TGTGCCAGCACCCCGGGACTCACGAACACCGGGGAGCTGTTTTTT. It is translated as CASTPGLTNTGELFF.

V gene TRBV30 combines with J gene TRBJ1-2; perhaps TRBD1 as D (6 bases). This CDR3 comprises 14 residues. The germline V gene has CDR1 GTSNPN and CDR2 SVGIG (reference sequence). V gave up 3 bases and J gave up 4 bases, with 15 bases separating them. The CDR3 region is CAWSPLGASYGYTF. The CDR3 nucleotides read TGTGCCTGGAGCCCCCTGGGGGCGAGCTATGGCTACACCTTC. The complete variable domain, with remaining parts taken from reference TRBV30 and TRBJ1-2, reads SQTIHQWPATLVQPVGSPLSLECTVEGTSNPNLYWYRQAAGRGLQLLFYSVGIGQISSEVPQNLSASRPQDRQFILSSKKLLLSDSGFYLCAWSPLGASYGYTFGSGTRLTVV.

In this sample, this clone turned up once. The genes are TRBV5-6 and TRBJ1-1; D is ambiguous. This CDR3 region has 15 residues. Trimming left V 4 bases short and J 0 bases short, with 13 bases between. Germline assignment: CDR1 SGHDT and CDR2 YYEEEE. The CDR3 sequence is CASSDRRILNTEAFF. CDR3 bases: TGTGCCAGCAGCGATCGCAGGATTTTGAACACTGAAGCTTTCTTT.

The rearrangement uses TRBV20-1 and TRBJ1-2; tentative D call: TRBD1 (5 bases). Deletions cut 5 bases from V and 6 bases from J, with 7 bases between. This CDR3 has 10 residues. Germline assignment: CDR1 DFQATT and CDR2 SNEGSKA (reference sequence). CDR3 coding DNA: TGCAGTGCTGCGACAGATGGCTACACCTTC. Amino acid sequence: CSAATDGYTF.

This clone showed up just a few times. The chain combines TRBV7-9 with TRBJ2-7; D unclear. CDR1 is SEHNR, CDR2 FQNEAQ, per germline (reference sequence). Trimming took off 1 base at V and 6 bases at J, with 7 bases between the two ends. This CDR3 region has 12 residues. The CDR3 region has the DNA TGTGCCAGCAGCTTAGAGGCAGGCGAGCAGTACTTC. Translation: CASSLEAGEQYF.

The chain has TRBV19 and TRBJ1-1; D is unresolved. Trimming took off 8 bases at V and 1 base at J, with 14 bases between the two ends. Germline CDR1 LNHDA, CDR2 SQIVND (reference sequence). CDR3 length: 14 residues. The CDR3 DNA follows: TGTGCCAGTGCCAGGCGGGATGGGAACACTGAAGCTTTCTTT. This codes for CASARRDGNTEAFF.